Below are 28 T cell receptor beta chains sequenced from a single sample in a study of T cell responses to AZD1222 COVID-19 vaccine. The assay was immunoSEQ multiplex PCR, and TCRdb's table has in-frame clones only and misses some. The sample shows around 60,000 clones, 70% to 90% of them seen only once. The sample was peripheral blood, taken on day 0 of AZD1222 vaccination. The receptors come from an adult in good health.

V usage is TRBV7-8 and J usage is TRBJ2-2; D is ambiguous. The V end lost 2 bases, the J end lost 0 bases, and 7 bases lay between the germline ends. Germline V lookup: CDR1 SGHVS, CDR2 FQNEAQ. The CDR3 is 15 residues long. CDR3 protein: CASSLRRSNTGELFF. The CDR3 region has the DNA TGTGCCAGCAGCTTAAGACGGTCGAACACCGGGGAGCTGTTTTTT.

This sequence joins TRBV18 and TRBJ2-2; D gene unclear. V was shortened by 5 bases and J by 2 bases, with 9 bases between the two germline ends. Germline CDR1 KGHSH, CDR2 LQKENI. The CDR3 spans 14 residues. The CDR3 here is CASSSLSNTGELFF. The DNA of the CDR3 is TGTGCCAGCTCATCACTATCTAACACCGGGGAGCTGTTTTTT.

CDR3 region: CASSLEDGGAGDKETQYF. The CDR3, as DNA: TGTGCCAGCAGCTTAGAAGACGGGGGGGCCGGAGATAAAGAGACCCAGTACTTC. The chain joins TRBV11-3 to TRBJ2-5; 8 bases are shared with TRBD2. V was clipped by 0 bases and J by 3 bases; unmatched bases: 12. This CDR3 contains 18 residues. CDR1 SGHNT and CDR2 YENEEA come from the germline V gene. The full variable domain, rest sourced from reference TRBV11-3 and TRBJ2-5, is EAGVVQSPRYKIIEKKQPVAFWCNPISGHNTLYWYLQNLGQGPELLIRYENEEAVDDSQLPKDRFSAERLKGVDSTLKIQPAELGDSAVYLCASSLEDGGAGDKETQYFGPGTRLLVL.

This chain links TRBV7-9 with TRBJ1-2; D may be TRBD1 (5 bases). Per germline, CDR1 SEHNR and CDR2 FQNEAQ (reference sequence). V lost 5 bases and J 4 bases, leaving 14 bases between the germline ends. This CDR3 is built from 14 residues. CDR3 in DNA: TGTGCCAGCAGCCCGGGGCCACTCACCTATGGCTACACCTTC. Its translation is CASSPGPLTYGYTF. Drawing the rest from reference TRBV7-9 and TRBJ1-2, the complete variable domain is DTGVSQNPRHKITKRGQNVTFRCDPISEHNRLYWYRQTLGQGPEFLTYFQNEAQLEKSRLLSDRFSAERPKGSFSTLEIQRTEQGDSAMYLCASSPGPLTYGYTFGSGTRLTVV.

The CDR3 loop reads CASSLAYRGTNEKLFF. The CDR3 DNA is TGTGCCAGCAGCTTGGCCTACAGGGGAACTAATGAAAAACTGTTTTTT. This chain uses TRBV13 with TRBJ1-4; 7 bases are a match to TRBD1. The CDR3 runs to 16 residues. The V and J ends lost 3 bases and 1 base, in that order; junction bases with no gene match: 5. Germline V CDR1 and CDR2: PRHDT, FYEKMQ (reference sequence).

This clone was observed a single time. This chain connects TRBV9 to TRBJ2-3; 9 bases agree with TRBD2. The V segment lost 3 bases and the J segment 6 bases; nucleotides outside the gene matches: 11. In germline, CDR1 is SGDLS, CDR2 YYNGEE. CDR3 size: 16 residues. The CDR3 nucleotides read TGTGCCAGCAGCGCCCCCAGCGGGACTAGCCGGGATACGCAGTATTTT. It codes for CASSAPSGTSRDTQYF.

This chain uses TRBV27 with TRBJ2-3; D perhaps matches TRBD1 (8 bases). V was clipped by 10 bases and J by 5 bases, with 16 bases between them. The CDR3 sequence is 13 residues long. Germline CDR1 is MNHEY and CDR2 is SMNVEV (reference sequence). The CDR3 sequence: CATTGGVQDTQYF. CDR3 nucleotide sequence: TGTGCCACCACAGGGGGGGTGCAAGATACGCAGTATTTT.

This chain links TRBV10-2 with TRBJ1-5; TRBD1 matches at 9 bases. V lost 7 bases and J lost 7; bases outside the gene matches: 11. This CDR3 region has 15 residues. Germline V CDR1 and CDR2: WSHSY, SAAADI. The CDR3 is CASTTDRGGGQPQHF. The CDR3 DNA is TGCGCCAGCACCACGGACAGGGGAGGAGGGCAGCCCCAGCATTTT.

The rearrangement links TRBV27 to TRBJ1-2; 8 bases agree with TRBD1. Germline V gene data show CDR1 as MNHEY and CDR2 as SMNVEV (reference sequence). V lost 5 bases to trimming and J lost 5 bases; unmatched junction nucleotides: 10. The CDR3 totals 15 residues. The CDR3 sequence is CASSTQGQAKYGYTF. In DNA, the CDR3 is TGTGCCAGCAGTACCCAGGGACAGGCGAAGTATGGCTACACCTTC.

The V gene is TRBV9, the J gene TRBJ1-1, with TRBD1 matching over 9 bases. Looked up from germline, CDR1 is SGDLS and CDR2 is YYNGEE. The CDR3 is 15 residues long. Unmatched junction bases numbered 6, after V lost 4 bases and J lost 2 bases. CDR3 nucleotide sequence: TGTGCCAGCAGCCGCACAGGGGGCGGAAACACTGAAGCTTTCTTT. This gives the protein CASSRTGGGNTEAFF.

The rearrangement uses TRBV9 and TRBJ2-2; 10 bases fit TRBD2. The CDR3 is made up of 16 amino acids. Trimming at V came to 4 bases and at J to 0 bases, leaving 3 bases not matched to a gene. Germline-derived CDR1 and CDR2 are SGDLS and YYNGEE. The CDR3 DNA reads as TGTGCCAGCAGCCGAACTAGCGGGGCGAACACCGGGGAGCTGTTTTTT. Its protein product is CASSRTSGANTGELFF.

The chain has TRBV9 and TRBJ2-3; 8 bases align to TRBD2. J gave up 6 bases and V 1 base, and 4 bases lay outside the gene matches. Germline V gene data show CDR1 as SGDLS and CDR2 as YYNGEE. The CDR3 loop spans 14 amino acids. Here the CDR3 reads CASSVSPSGDTQYF. CDR3 bases: TGTGCCAGCAGCGTATCCCCTAGCGGGGATACGCAGTATTTT.

The rearrangement links TRBV19 to TRBJ1-1; D not certain. This CDR3 contains 14 residues. Trimming pared 3 bases from V and 8 bases from J, leaving 16 bases between. From germline, CDR1 is LNHDA and CDR2 SQIVND (reference sequence). CDR3 amino acids: CASSMSVTTREAFF. In nucleotides, the CDR3 is TGTGCCAGTAGTATGTCGGTGACTACGAGAGAAGCTTTCTTT.

The chain employs TRBV2 and TRBJ1-3, with D possibly being TRBD1 (5 bases). Trimming removed 5 bases at V and 0 bases at J, with 11 bases between. Germline V CDR1 and CDR2: SNHLY, FYNNEI. The CDR3 runs to 15 residues. The CDR3 DNA is TGTGCCAGCAGTTTTACAGGATACTCTGGAAACACCATATATTTT. Protein product: CASSFTGYSGNTIYF.

The chain uses TRBV6-1 and TRBJ2-5, with TRBD2 identical over 12 bases. The trim removed 4 bases at V and 1 base at J, leaving 7 bases unmatched. The CDR3 runs 17 residues. Germline V lookup: CDR1 MNHNS, CDR2 SASEGT. The CDR3 region has the DNA TGTGCCAGCAGTGCCCTTACTAGCGGGGGGATCCAAGAGACCCAGTACTTC. It encodes CASSALTSGGIQETQYF.

V and J are TRBV3-1 (or the pseudogene TRBV3-2) and TRBJ2-1; D call uncertain. The CDR3 extends over 12 amino acids. Trimming shortened V by 0 bases and J by 10 bases, and 7 bases separated the two germline ends. The V gene's germline CDR1 is LGHDT and CDR2 YNNKEL (reference sequence). The CDR3 sequence is CASSQESREQFF. The CDR3 DNA reads TGTGCCAGCAGCCAAGAAAGTCGGGAGCAGTTCTTC.

V is TRBV6-5 and J is TRBJ2-2; tentatively, D is TRBD1 or TRBD2 (5 bases each). The CDR3 is 15 amino acids. The germline V and J ends were trimmed by 10 bases and 0 bases, with 15 bases remaining between them. Germline-derived CDR1 and CDR2 are MNHEY and SVGAGI. The CDR3, as DNA: TGTGCCACCCATGTGGGGACGGCGAACACCGGGGAGCTGTTTTTT. Protein sequence: CATHVGTANTGELFF.

This clone was found once. The rearrangement joins TRBV7-9 to TRBJ2-7; D is uncertain. The V gene lost 1 base and the J gene lost 1 base, with 14 bases spanning the gap. The germline V gene encodes CDR1 SEHNR and CDR2 FQNEAQ (reference sequence). CDR3 size: 16 residues. The CDR3: CASSLGLGYRSYEQYF. For the CDR3, the DNA is TGTGCCAGCAGCTTAGGTCTAGGGTACCGGTCCTACGAGCAGTACTTC.

This sequence joins TRBV2 and TRBJ1-2; D possibly corresponds to TRBD1 (6 bases). The CDR3 extends over 12 amino acids. V lost 6 bases to trimming and J lost 5 bases, with 10 bases between them. The germline CDR1 and CDR2 sequences are SNHLY and FYNNEI. CDR3 amino acids: CASRGASYGYTF. CDR3 DNA: TGTGCCAGCAGGGGGGCCTCATATGGCTACACCTTC.

The CDR3 sequence: CASTLDRNTEAFF. The DNA for the CDR3 is TGTGCCAGCACTTTGGACAGGAACACTGAAGCTTTCTTT. The chain combines TRBV12-3 or TRBV12-4 with TRBJ1-1; maybe TRBD1 (6 bases). The length of the CDR3 is 13 residues. V lost 7 bases and J lost 1, with 10 bases in between.

The chain recombines TRBV6-5 with TRBJ1-1, with D maybe TRBD1 (6 bases). The V gene's germline CDR1 is MNHEY and CDR2 SVGAGI. V was cut by 0 bases and J by 4 bases, with 12 bases left in between. CDR3 length equals 15 residues. DNA for the CDR3: TGTGCCAGCAGTTACTCCAGGGGCAAGGGCACTGAAGCTTTCTTT. Translated: CASSYSRGKGTEAFF.

The chain carries TRBV5-5 and TRBJ2-2; unclear D gene. The CDR3 loop spans 16 amino acids. V was clipped by 0 bases and J by 4 bases, with 13 bases between them. Germline V lookup: CDR1 SGHKS, CDR2 YYEKEE (reference sequence). The CDR3: CASSLGPVRTTGELFF. CDR3 coding DNA: TGTGCCAGCAGCTTGGGGCCCGTGAGGACCACCGGGGAGCTGTTTTTT.

The chain joins TRBV7-2 to TRBJ2-7; tentatively, D is TRBD1 (6 bases). With 2 bases removed from V and 2 bases from J, the gap between germline ends came to 13 bases. Germline values: CDR1 SGHTA, CDR2 FQGNSA. CDR3 length: 15 residues. CDR3 sequence (DNA): TGTGCCAGCAGCTTATACAGGGTAGGAACCTACGAGCAGTACTTC. It codes for CASSLYRVGTYEQYF.

The CDR3 loop reads CASSYRGEGYTF. For the CDR3, the DNA is TGTGCCAGCAGTTACAGGGGTGAAGGCTACACCTTC. This chain connects TRBV5-4 to TRBJ1-2; TRBD1 aligns across 7 bases. The CDR3 sequence is 12 residues long. After removal of 5 bases from V and 8 bases from J, the junction contained 6 bases not matched to a gene. CDR1 is SGHNT and CDR2 is YYREEE in the germline V gene (reference sequence).

The J gene is TRBJ2-3, the V gene TRBV2; TRBD1 matches at 9 bases. Germline-derived CDR1 and CDR2 are SNHLY and FYNNEI. V shed 2 bases, J shed 4 bases, and the junction held 4 bases outside the gene matches. The CDR3 is 15 amino acids. The CDR3 DNA sequence: TGTGCCAGCAGTGAAAGACAGGGGGTATCAGATACGCAGTATTTT. Translation gives CASSERQGVSDTQYF.

The rearrangement uses TRBV19 and TRBJ1-2; D might be TRBD1 (5 bases). V was trimmed by 7 bases and J by 4 bases, leaving 16 bases between them. The CDR3 is 14 residues long. Per the germline V gene, CDR1 is LNHDA and CDR2 is SQIVND (reference sequence). CDR3 in DNA: TGTGCCAGTACCCAAGACAGAACTCGCTATGGCTACACCTTC. Residues: CASTQDRTRYGYTF.

The CDR3 DNA follows: TGTGCCAGCAGTGATAGAGAAGGTTCACCCCTCCACTTT. Its translation: CASSDREGSPLHF. The rearrangement joins TRBV2 to TRBJ1-6; D remains ambiguous. There are 13 residues in the CDR3. The V and J ends lost 3 bases and 9 bases respectively, with 9 bases between them. Germline V gives CDR1 SNHLY, CDR2 FYNNEI.

The gene calls are TRBV13 and TRBJ2-1; unclear D gene. Trimming left V 4 bases short and J 4 bases short, with 17 bases between. Germline V gives CDR1 PRHDT, CDR2 FYEKMQ (reference sequence). The CDR3 loop spans 16 amino acids. The CDR3 nucleotides are TGTGCCAGCAGCTATGCAGTCAGCCCAGGATACAATGAGCAGTTCTTC. Protein sequence: CASSYAVSPGYNEQFF.